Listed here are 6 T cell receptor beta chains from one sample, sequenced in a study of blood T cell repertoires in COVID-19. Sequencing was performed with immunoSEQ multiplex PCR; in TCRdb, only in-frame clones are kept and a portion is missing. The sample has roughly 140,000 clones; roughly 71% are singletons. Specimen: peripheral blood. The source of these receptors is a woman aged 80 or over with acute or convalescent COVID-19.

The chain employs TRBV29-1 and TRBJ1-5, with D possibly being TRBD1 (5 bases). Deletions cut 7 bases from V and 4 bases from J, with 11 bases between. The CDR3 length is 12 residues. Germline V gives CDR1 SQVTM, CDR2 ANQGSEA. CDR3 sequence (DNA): TGCAGCGCCGCCGACAGTAATCAGCCCCAGCATTTT. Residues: CSAADSNQPQHF. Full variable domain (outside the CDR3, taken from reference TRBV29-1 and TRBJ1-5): SAVISQKPSRDICQRGTSLTIQCQVDSQVTMMFWYRQQPGQSLTLIATANQGSEATYESGFVIDKFPISRPNLTFSTLTVSNMSPEDSSIYLCSAADSNQPQHFGDGTRLSIL.

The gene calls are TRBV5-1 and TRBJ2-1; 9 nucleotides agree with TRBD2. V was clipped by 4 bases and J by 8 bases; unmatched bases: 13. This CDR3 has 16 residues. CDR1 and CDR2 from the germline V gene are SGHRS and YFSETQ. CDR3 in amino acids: CASSNTAGGPPHEQFF. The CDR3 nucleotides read TGCGCCAGCAGCAACACCGCGGGAGGGCCACCCCATGAGCAGTTCTTC.

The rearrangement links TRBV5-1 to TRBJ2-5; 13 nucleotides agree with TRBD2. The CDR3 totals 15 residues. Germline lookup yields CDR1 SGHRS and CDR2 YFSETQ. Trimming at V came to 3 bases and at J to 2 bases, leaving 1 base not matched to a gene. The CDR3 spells CASSSLAGGQETQYF. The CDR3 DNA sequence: TGCGCCAGCAGCTCACTAGCGGGAGGGCAAGAGACCCAGTACTTC.

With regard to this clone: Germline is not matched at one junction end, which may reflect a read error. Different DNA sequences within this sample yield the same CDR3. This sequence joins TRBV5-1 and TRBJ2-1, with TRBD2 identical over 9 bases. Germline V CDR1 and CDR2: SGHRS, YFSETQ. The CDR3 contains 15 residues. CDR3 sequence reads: CASTLGGRAEDEQFF. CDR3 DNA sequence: TGCGCTAGCACGCTCGGCGGGAGGGCCGAGGATGAGCAGTTCTTC.

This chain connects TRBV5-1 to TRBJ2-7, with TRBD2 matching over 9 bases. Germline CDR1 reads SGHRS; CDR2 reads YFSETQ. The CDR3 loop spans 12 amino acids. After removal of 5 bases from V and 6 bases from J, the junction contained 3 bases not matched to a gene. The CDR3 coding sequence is TGCGCCAGCAGTGAGCGGGGGGCCGAGCAGTACTTC. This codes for CASSERGAEQYF.

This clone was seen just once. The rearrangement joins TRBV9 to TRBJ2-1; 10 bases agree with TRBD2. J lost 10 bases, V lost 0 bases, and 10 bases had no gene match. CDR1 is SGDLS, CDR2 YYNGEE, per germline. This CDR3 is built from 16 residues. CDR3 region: CASSVAGSGGRREQFF. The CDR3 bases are TGTGCCAGCAGCGTAGCTGGTAGCGGGGGGCGGAGGGAGCAGTTCTTC. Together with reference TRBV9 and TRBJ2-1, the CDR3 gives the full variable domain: DSGVTQTPKHLITATGQRVTLRCSPRSGDLSVYWYQQSLDQGLQFLIQYYNGEERAKGNILERFSAQQFPDLHSELNLSSLELGDSALYFCASSVAGSGGRREQFFGPGTRLTVL.